The T cell receptor (beta chain) described here comes from a study of a mutant IDH1 vaccine in newly diagnosed glioma. Noted time point: week 35, safety follow-up. Vaccination used 300 ug of mutant IDH1 20-mer peptide per dose, with topical imiquimod. V was trimmed by 1 base and J by 1 base, leaving 11 bases between them. This CDR3 region has 16 residues. Germline V lookup: CDR1 MNHNS, CDR2 SASEGT. Clones were sequenced by immunoSEQ multiplex PCR, and TCRdb holds only the in-frame ones, with some missing. The sample lists some 48,000 clones, more than 65% occurring once. The table lists this clone with a few counts. Antigen unknown.

The chain employs TRBV6-1 and TRBJ1-3; D gene unclear. This sample comprised PBMCs, obtained from a glioma patient whose treatment included an IDH1 peptide vaccine. This clonotype was sampled from a man between 40 and 49 years old with glioma. The CDR3 sequence is CASSEVNKRSGNTIYF. The CDR3 nucleotides read TGTGCCAGCAGTGAAGTTAACAAGCGGTCTGGAAACACCATATATTTT.